A selection of T cell receptor beta chains follows, all from one sample in a study of blood T cell repertoires in COVID-19. TCRdb keeps only in-frame clones here, not all; method: immunoSEQ multiplex PCR. The sample records 20,000 to 25,000 clones, roughly 91% being singletons. The sequenced sample consisted of peripheral blood. The receptors originated from a woman in her sixties with active COVID-19. The CDR3 runs from the conserved cysteine through the conserved F or W. D genes are given only for firm matches. Expanded clones get a size class; other rows say once, few or many, or leave the size out.

j_call	d_call	v_call	clone_size	cdr3_aa	cdr3_nt
TRBJ1-5	TRBD1	TRBV19	NA	CASSTQGVSNQPQHF	TGTGCCAGTAGTACGCAGGGGGTTAGCAATCAGCCCCAGCATTTT
TRBJ2-3	TRBD2	TRBV10-1	NA	CASSLNPGLAGARDTQYF	TGCGCCAGCAGCCTGAATCCGGGACTAGCGGGGGCCCGAGATACGCAGTATTTT
TRBJ2-7	NA	TRBV12-3/TRBV12-4	NA	CASSYGSAGEQYF	TGTGCCAGCAGTTACGGCTCCGCGGGCGAGCAGTACTTC
TRBJ2-1	NA	TRBV19	NA	CASGLGAGGAADEQFF	TGTGCCAGTGGCCTCGGGGCTGGGGGGGCCGCCGATGAGCAGTTCTTC
TRBJ1-3	TRBD1	TRBV29-1	NA	CSVDDRGGNTIYF	TGCAGCGTTGACGACAGGGGAGGAAACACCATATATTTT
TRBJ2-3	TRBD1	TRBV14	NA	CASSPTTGVGRADTQYF	TGTGCCAGCAGCCCGACGACAGGGGTAGGTAGGGCAGATACGCAGTATTTT
TRBJ2-5	TRBD1	TRBV19	NA	CASSIGTGPETQYF	TGTGCCAGTAGTATAGGGACAGGCCCGGAGACCCAGTACTTC
TRBJ2-1	NA	TRBV9	once	CASSDRAGNEQFF	TGTGCCAGCAGCGACCGGGCGGGCAATGAGCAGTTCTTC
TRBJ1-3	TRBD1	TRBV9	NA	CASSYRGAPGNTIYF	TGTGCCAGCAGTTACAGGGGGGCCCCTGGAAACACCATATATTTT
TRBJ2-3	NA	TRBV7-3	NA	CASSLDSSTDTQYF	TGTGCCAGCAGCTTAGACAGTTCCACAGATACGCAGTATTTT
TRBJ1-1	TRBD1	TRBV27	NA	CASSSARDRGTEAFF	TGTGCCAGCAGTTCCGCACGGGACAGGGGGACTGAAGCTTTCTTT
TRBJ2-7	NA	TRBV19	once	CASSIGGSNEQYF	TGTGCCAGTAGTATAGGAGGATCGAACGAGCAGTACTTC